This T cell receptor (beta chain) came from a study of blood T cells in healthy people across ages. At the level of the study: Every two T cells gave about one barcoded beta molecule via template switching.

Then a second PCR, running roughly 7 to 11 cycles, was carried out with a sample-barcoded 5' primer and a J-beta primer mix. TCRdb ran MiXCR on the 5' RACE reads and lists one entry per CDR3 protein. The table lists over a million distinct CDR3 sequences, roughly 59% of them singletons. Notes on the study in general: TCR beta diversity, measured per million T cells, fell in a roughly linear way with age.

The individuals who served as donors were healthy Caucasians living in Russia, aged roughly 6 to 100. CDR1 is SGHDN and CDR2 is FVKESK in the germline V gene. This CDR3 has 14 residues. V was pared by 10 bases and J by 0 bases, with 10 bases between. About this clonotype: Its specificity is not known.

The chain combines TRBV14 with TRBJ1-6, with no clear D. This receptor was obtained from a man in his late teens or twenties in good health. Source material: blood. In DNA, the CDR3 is TGTGCCACTGCACCGAGCTCCTATAATTCACCCCTCCACTTT. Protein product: CATAPSSYNSPLHF.